This TCR beta chain comes out of a study of CD8+ T cells in alopecia areata. Study-level findings and limits: Relative to normal scalp, lesional scalp, especially alopecia totalis/universalis, showed higher clonality. Patients shared TCRs less clearly than mice did, possibly for HLA-related reasons.

The study team obtained lesional scalp punch biopsies and peripheral blood from alopecia areata patients. Sorted out of PBMCs were CD4+ T cells and CD8+ T cells. This CDR3 is 17 amino acids long. V gave up 4 bases and J gave up 1 base; unmatched junction bases: 9. CDR1 is SGHRS, CDR2 YFSETQ, per germline. On this clone: Its antigen remains unknown.

RNA was isolated and reverse transcribed to cDNA, the sequencing template. TCRdb keeps only in-frame clones here, not all; method: immunoSEQ multiplex PCR. The table records fewer than 250,000 clones, about 53% of them present only once. This TCR was recovered from a human donor with alopecia areata. This specimen consisted of CD4+ T cells sorted from blood, obtained at week 0. V gene TRBV5-1 combines with J gene TRBJ1-1, with 11 bases fitting TRBD1. As DNA, the CDR3 is TGCGCCAGCAGCACCGGACAGGGGGCATTTCGGAACACTGAAGCTTTCTTT. Its protein product is CASSTGQGAFRNTEAFF.